This is a list of T cell receptor beta chains from one sample in a study of blood T cell repertoires in COVID-19. Using immunoSEQ multiplex PCR, the repertoire was profiled, and TCRdb retains in-frame clones only, with some absent. Altogether 160,000 or so clones are present, approximately 86% being singletons, with the ten largest covering about 1.4%. Sample: peripheral blood. These receptors all stem from a woman aged 50 to 60 with acute or convalescent COVID-19. The CDR3 runs from the conserved cysteine through the conserved F or W. Clone size is not always given. Where it is, it says once, few, many or a class for expanded clones.

V gene: TRBV21-1; J gene: TRBJ2-2; clone size: -; CDR3 protein: CASSTMSLAGEICSGELFF
V gene: TRBV10-2; J gene: TRBJ1-5; clone size: -; CDR3 protein: CASSESTGPQHF
V gene: TRBV6-5; J gene: TRBJ1-5; clone size: few; CDR3 protein: CASSPGQGDQPQHF
V gene: TRBV3-1/TRBV3-2; J gene: TRBJ2-2; clone size: -; CDR3 protein: CASRISGSGTGELFF
V gene: TRBV30; J gene: TRBJ1-1; clone size: -; CDR3 protein: CAWNRDLPEAFF
V gene: TRBV28; J gene: TRBJ1-5; clone size: -; CDR3 protein: CASSDDAEQTPWGDGPQHF
V gene: TRBV5-1; J gene: TRBJ2-2; clone size: -; CDR3 protein: CASGSSGRALTGELFF
V gene: TRBV19; J gene: TRBJ1-5; clone size: once; CDR3 protein: CASNPLEYSNQPQHF
V gene: TRBV6-5; J gene: TRBJ2-7; clone size: -; CDR3 protein: CASSLQGSNYEQYF
V gene: TRBV4-3; J gene: TRBJ1-1; clone size: once; CDR3 protein: CASSQLSGWGGEAFF
V gene: TRBV28; J gene: TRBJ1-5; clone size: -; CDR3 protein: CASSPIGGEGQPQHF
V gene: TRBV2; J gene: TRBJ1-2; clone size: few; CDR3 protein: CASRTGHGNWGYTF
V gene: TRBV6-5; J gene: TRBJ1-3; clone size: -; CDR3 protein: CASKPQANSGNTIYF
V gene: TRBV20-1; J gene: TRBJ2-5; clone size: -; CDR3 protein: CSASPSGGYQETQYF
V gene: TRBV21-1; J gene: TRBJ1-3; clone size: few; CDR3 protein: CASSKKRARDRGSGNTIYF
V gene: TRBV30; J gene: TRBJ2-1; clone size: -; CDR3 protein: CAWGFGEQFF
V gene: TRBV18; J gene: TRBJ1-3; clone size: -; CDR3 protein: CASSPFDRSSGNTIYF
V gene: TRBV19; J gene: TRBJ2-7; clone size: -; CDR3 protein: CASSMEGGPYEQYF
V gene: TRBV27; J gene: TRBJ2-4; clone size: -; CDR3 protein: CASSKNPDIQYF
V gene: TRBV12-3/TRBV12-4; J gene: TRBJ1-2; clone size: -; CDR3 protein: CASTKGGPYGYTF
V gene: TRBV9; J gene: TRBJ2-5; clone size: -; CDR3 protein: CASSVLGGAGQETQYF
V gene: TRBV6-5; J gene: TRBJ1-1; clone size: -; CDR3 protein: CASSVGRGTEAFF
V gene: TRBV18; J gene: TRBJ1-5; clone size: -; CDR3 protein: CACSLQDQAQPQHF
V gene: TRBV6-6; J gene: TRBJ1-1; clone size: -; CDR3 protein: CASHRAPTEAFF
V gene: TRBV30; J gene: TRBJ2-7; clone size: -; CDR3 protein: CAWNRGSYEQYF
V gene: TRBV7-9; J gene: TRBJ1-1; clone size: -; CDR3 protein: CASSLGTSAGTEAFF
V gene: TRBV30; J gene: TRBJ1-2; clone size: -; CDR3 protein: CAWASGTYGYTF
V gene: TRBV19; J gene: TRBJ1-1; clone size: once; CDR3 protein: CASSPWGGTGEGEAFF
V gene: TRBV12-1; J gene: TRBJ1-5; clone size: -; CDR3 protein: CASSLTGSSGNQPQHF
V gene: TRBV30; J gene: TRBJ1-2; clone size: -; CDR3 protein: CAYLSLSARVIYGYTF
V gene: TRBV3-1/TRBV3-2; J gene: TRBJ2-7; clone size: -; CDR3 protein: CASSSRQGTGQYF
V gene: TRBV21-1; J gene: TRBJ1-3; clone size: -; CDR3 protein: CASSKRGGKEFSGNTIYF
V gene: TRBV25-1; J gene: TRBJ1-6; clone size: -; CDR3 protein: CASSDSTGFYSPLHF
V gene: TRBV30; J gene: TRBJ2-2; clone size: -; CDR3 protein: CAWSVRTGGVGGELFF
V gene: TRBV7-9; J gene: TRBJ1-2; clone size: -; CDR3 protein: CASGPQGRGEYGYTF
V gene: TRBV6-5; J gene: TRBJ1-2; clone size: -; CDR3 protein: CASSKINQGAPGYTF
V gene: TRBV6-2/TRBV6-3; J gene: TRBJ1-2; clone size: -; CDR3 protein: CASSRDSRYGYTF
V gene: TRBV7-2; J gene: TRBJ1-2; clone size: few; CDR3 protein: CASSFHRGGYYGYTF
V gene: TRBV11-3; J gene: TRBJ2-5; clone size: once; CDR3 protein: CASSLGTRRAQYF
V gene: TRBV18; J gene: TRBJ1-2; clone size: -; CDR3 protein: CASSPSAGGYYGYTF
V gene: TRBV5-1; J gene: TRBJ2-1; clone size: -; CDR3 protein: CASSLAVAGSYNEQFF
V gene: TRBV27; J gene: TRBJ2-3; clone size: -; CDR3 protein: CASSLYGLTDTQYF
V gene: TRBV12-3/TRBV12-4; J gene: TRBJ2-3; clone size: -; CDR3 protein: CASSQDSRGEYF
V gene: TRBV13; J gene: TRBJ2-7; clone size: -; CDR3 protein: CASSIRTSADYEQYF
V gene: TRBV4-1; J gene: TRBJ1-6; clone size: -; CDR3 protein: CASSVRTGETLNSPLHF
V gene: TRBV5-8; J gene: TRBJ1-2; clone size: few; CDR3 protein: CASSYRSYGYTF
V gene: TRBV5-5; J gene: TRBJ2-3; clone size: -; CDR3 protein: CASSRELLARTDTQYF
V gene: TRBV7-2; J gene: TRBJ1-1; clone size: -; CDR3 protein: CASSPTGTMNTEAFF
V gene: TRBV4-1; J gene: TRBJ2-7; clone size: -; CDR3 protein: CASSQGRTGGYEQYF
V gene: TRBV24-1; J gene: TRBJ1-2; clone size: -; CDR3 protein: CATRDTGSDYGYTF
V gene: TRBV18; J gene: TRBJ1-2; clone size: -; CDR3 protein: CASSGGQEFGYTF
V gene: TRBV19; J gene: TRBJ1-6; clone size: -; CDR3 protein: CASRTGWFNSPLHF
V gene: TRBV14; J gene: TRBJ2-1; clone size: -; CDR3 protein: CASSQFQAGRDEQFF
V gene: TRBV5-6; J gene: TRBJ2-7; clone size: -; CDR3 protein: CASSYREFSYEQYF
V gene: TRBV24-1; J gene: TRBJ1-1; clone size: -; CDR3 protein: CATSDKAAGGTEAFF